Below are 3 T cell receptor beta chains sequenced from a single sample in a study of technical replicates of blood from a few donors. Sequencing was performed with immunoSEQ multiplex PCR; in TCRdb, only in-frame clones are kept and a portion is missing. The data contain over 90,000 clones, roughly 96% of them seen just once; the ten biggest clones take up 0.21%. Sequenced sample: T cells isolated from PBMCs. These receptors were obtained from a human donor in good health.

V gene TRBV30 combines with J gene TRBJ1-6, with D perhaps TRBD1 (5 bases). The CDR3 loop spans 14 amino acids. V shed 0 bases and J shed 7 bases, with 10 bases lying between them. Germline loops: CDR1 GTSNPN, CDR2 SVGIG (reference sequence). The chain's CDR3 is CAWSVGQQNSPLHF. CDR3 nucleotides: TGTGCCTGGAGTGTAGGACAACAAAATTCACCCCTCCACTTT.

The rearrangement joins TRBV4-1 to TRBJ1-5; D is undetermined. The V end was cut by 1 base, the J end by 3 bases, with 4 bases between. The CDR3 loop spans 13 amino acids. Germline CDR1 and CDR2: MGHRA and YSYEKL. DNA for the CDR3: TGCGCCAGCAGCCAAGCCTACAATCAGCCCCAGCATTTT. It encodes CASSQAYNQPQHF.

V usage is TRBV13 and J usage is TRBJ2-7, with 7 nucleotides matching TRBD2. The CDR3 has 14 amino acids. The germline V gene encodes CDR1 PRHDT and CDR2 FYEKMQ (reference sequence). The V segment lost 2 bases and the J segment 2 bases; nucleotides outside the gene matches: 3. The CDR3 sequence: CASSLWGGAYEQYF. CDR3 sequence (DNA): TGTGCCAGCAGCTTATGGGGGGGGGCCTACGAGCAGTACTTC.